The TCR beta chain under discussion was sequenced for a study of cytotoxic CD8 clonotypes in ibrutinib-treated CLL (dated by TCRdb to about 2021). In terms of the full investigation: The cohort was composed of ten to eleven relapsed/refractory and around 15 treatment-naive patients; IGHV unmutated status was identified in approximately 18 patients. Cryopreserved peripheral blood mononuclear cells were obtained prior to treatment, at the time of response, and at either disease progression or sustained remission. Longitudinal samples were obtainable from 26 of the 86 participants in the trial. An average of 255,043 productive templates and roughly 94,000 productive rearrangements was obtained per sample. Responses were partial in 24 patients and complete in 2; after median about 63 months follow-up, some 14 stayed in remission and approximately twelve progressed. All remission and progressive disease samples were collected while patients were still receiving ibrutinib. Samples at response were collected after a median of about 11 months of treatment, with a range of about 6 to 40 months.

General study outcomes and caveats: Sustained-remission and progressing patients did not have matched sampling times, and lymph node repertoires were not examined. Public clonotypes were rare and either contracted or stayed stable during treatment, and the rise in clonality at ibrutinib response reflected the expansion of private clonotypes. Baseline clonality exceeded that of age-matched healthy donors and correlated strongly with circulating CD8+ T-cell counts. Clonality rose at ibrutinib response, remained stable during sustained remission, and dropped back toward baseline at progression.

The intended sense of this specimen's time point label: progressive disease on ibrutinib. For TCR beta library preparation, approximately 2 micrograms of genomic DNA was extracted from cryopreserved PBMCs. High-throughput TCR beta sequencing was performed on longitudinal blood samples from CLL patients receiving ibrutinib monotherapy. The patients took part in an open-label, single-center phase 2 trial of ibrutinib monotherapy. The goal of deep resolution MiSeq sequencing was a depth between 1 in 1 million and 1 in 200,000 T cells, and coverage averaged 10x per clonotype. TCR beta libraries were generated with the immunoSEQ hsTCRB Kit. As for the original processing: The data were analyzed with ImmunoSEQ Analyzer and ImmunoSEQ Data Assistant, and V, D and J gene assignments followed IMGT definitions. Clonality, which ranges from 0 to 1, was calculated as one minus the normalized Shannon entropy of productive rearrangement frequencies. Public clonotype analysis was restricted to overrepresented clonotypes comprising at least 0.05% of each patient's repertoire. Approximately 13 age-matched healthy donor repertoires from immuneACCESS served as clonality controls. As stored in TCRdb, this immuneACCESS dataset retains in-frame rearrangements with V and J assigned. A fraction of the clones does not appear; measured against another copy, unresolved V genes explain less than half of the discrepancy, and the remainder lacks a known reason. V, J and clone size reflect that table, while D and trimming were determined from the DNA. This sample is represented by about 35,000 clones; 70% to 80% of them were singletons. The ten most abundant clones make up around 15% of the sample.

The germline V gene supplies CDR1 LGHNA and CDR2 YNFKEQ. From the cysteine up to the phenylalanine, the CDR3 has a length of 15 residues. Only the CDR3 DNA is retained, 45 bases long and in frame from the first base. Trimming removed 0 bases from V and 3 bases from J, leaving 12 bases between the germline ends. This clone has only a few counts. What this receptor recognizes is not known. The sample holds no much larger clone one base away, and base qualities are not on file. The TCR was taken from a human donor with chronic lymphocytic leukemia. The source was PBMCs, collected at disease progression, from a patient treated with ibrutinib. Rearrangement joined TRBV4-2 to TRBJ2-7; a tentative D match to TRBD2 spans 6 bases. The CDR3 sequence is CASSQDLGGNYEQYF. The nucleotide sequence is TGTGCCAGCAGCCAAGATCTTGGGGGGAACTACGAGCAGTACTTC.